Shown below are 26 T cell receptor beta chains from a single sample sequenced in a study of cytomegalovirus exposure and HLA in healthy donors. Primers: 60 Vbeta forward and 13 Jbeta reverse. Only in-frame clones appear in the TCRdb table, and some are missing; sequencing was by immunoSEQ multiplex PCR. The data show approximately 110,000 clones, approximately 70% seen once. The specimen was PBMCs. Every receptor here comes from a man aged 40-49 years in good health and CMV-seropositive.

Details on this clone: Other DNA sequences in the same sample also yield this CDR3. The chain has TRBV6-1 and TRBJ2-5; possibly TRBD1 for D (6 bases). V gave up 6 bases and J gave up 5 bases, with 19 bases separating them. Germline loops: CDR1 MNHNS, CDR2 SASEGT. The CDR3 length is 15 residues. CDR3 in DNA: TGTGCCAGCAGGCAATGGGGTAACAGGGATGAGACCCAGTACTTC. It specifies CASRQWGNRDETQYF.

This clone was found a few times. The chain employs TRBV25-1 and TRBJ2-2, with D perhaps matching TRBD1 (6 bases). Germline V gene lookup returns CDR1 MGHDK and CDR2 SYGVNS. V was pared by 1 base and J by 4 bases, with 13 bases between. This CDR3 spans 16 amino acids. CDR3 loop: CASSESLNRVTGELFF. The CDR3 coding sequence is TGTGCCAGCAGTGAATCTCTTAACAGGGTCACCGGGGAGCTGTTTTTT.

The chain links TRBV10-2 to TRBJ2-5; 10 bases map to TRBD1. The CDR3 is made up of 13 amino acids. After removal of 10 bases from V and 4 bases from J, the junction contained 6 bases not matched to a gene. CDR1 and CDR2 (germline): WSHSY, SAAADI. The CDR3 loop reads CATWTGGRETQYF. Here the CDR3 DNA reads TGCGCCACCTGGACAGGGGGTAGAGAGACCCAGTACTTC.

This clone was observed once. This chain links TRBV5-4 with TRBJ2-3; D might be TRBD1 (6 bases). Germline loops: CDR1 SGHNT, CDR2 YYREEE (reference sequence). CDR3 length: 16 amino acids. V was pared by 0 bases and J by 0 bases, with 11 bases between. CDR3 loop: CASSLAGVQSTDTQYF. In DNA, the CDR3 is TGTGCCAGCAGCTTGGCAGGGGTCCAAAGCACAGATACGCAGTATTTT.

The chain is built from TRBV28 and TRBJ2-3; 12 bases match TRBD1. CDR3 size: 16 residues. J was trimmed by 4 bases and V by 5 bases; bases with no gene match: 7. Germline CDR1 reads MDHEN; CDR2 reads SYDVKM. In DNA, the CDR3 is TGTGCCAGCAGTCCCCCCGGGACAGGGGGCGCAGATACGCAGTATTTT. This sequence encodes CASSPPGTGGADTQYF.

Here the CDR3 DNA reads TGTGCCAGCAGCCAAGAACACAGTGGGAGCTCCTACGAGCAGTACTTC. It encodes CASSQEHSGSSYEQYF. The chain recombines TRBV4-2 with TRBJ2-7; D perhaps matches TRBD2 (5 bases). CDR1 LGHNA and CDR2 YNFKEQ come from the germline V gene. The V gene lost 0 bases and the J gene lost 0 bases, with 12 bases spanning the gap. The CDR3 runs to 16 residues.

The rearrangement uses TRBV15 and TRBJ2-5, with 10 bases matching TRBD1. The junction had 5 bases not matched to a gene; V was cut back by 3 bases and J by 4 bases. Germline V gene lookup returns CDR1 LNHNV and CDR2 YYDKDF (reference sequence). This CDR3 region has 15 residues. The CDR3 here is CATSRDRDRGETQYF. CDR3 nucleotide sequence: TGTGCCACCAGCAGGGACCGGGACAGGGGAGAGACCCAGTACTTC.

CDR3 sequence: CASSGAGAGEETQYF. In DNA form, the CDR3 reads TGTGCCAGCAGTGGGGCCGGGGCGGGGGAAGAGACCCAGTACTTC. J is TRBJ2-5 and V is TRBV6-5; 7 nucleotides agree with TRBD2. The CDR3 loop spans 15 amino acids. The ends lost 5 bases at V and 3 bases at J; junction bases unmatched: 9. CDR1 and CDR2 (germline): MNHEY, SVGAGI.

V gene TRBV5-6 combines with J gene TRBJ1-1, with 8 bases aligning to TRBD1. This CDR3 region has 15 residues. J lost 4 bases, V lost 6 bases, and 11 bases had no gene match. CDR1 SGHDT and CDR2 YYEEEE come from the germline V gene. The CDR3 loop reads CASTLLGDRGTEAFF. The CDR3 region has the DNA TGTGCCAGCACCCTACTTGGCGACAGGGGCACTGAAGCTTTCTTT.

The V call is TRBV30, the J call TRBJ1-3; 10 positions match TRBD1. The V segment lost 5 bases and the J segment 6 bases; nucleotides outside the gene matches: 4. From germline, CDR1 is GTSNPN and CDR2 SVGIG (reference sequence). The CDR3 is 13 amino acids. CDR3 amino acids: CAWDRGLENTIYF. The CDR3 DNA is TGTGCCTGGGACAGGGGGCTAGAAAACACCATATATTTT.

The rearrangement joins TRBV7-2 to TRBJ2-1; 8 nucleotides align to TRBD1. The CDR3 runs 16 residues. CDR1 is SGHTA, CDR2 FQGNSA, per germline. V gave up 5 bases and J gave up 3 bases; unmatched junction bases: 9. The CDR3: CASSLDPGQDYNEQFF. Written as DNA, the CDR3 is TGTGCCAGCAGCCTAGATCCGGGACAGGACTACAATGAGCAGTTCTTC.

This clone has just one count. The chain uses TRBV5-1 and TRBJ2-3; 13 bases line up with TRBD2. Trimming cost V 6 bases and J 6 bases; bases outside gene matches: 10. Germline CDR1 SGHRS, CDR2 YFSETQ. There are 16 residues in the CDR3. CDR3 DNA: TGCGCCAGCAACGAACTAGCGGGAGGGCCCTCGGATACGCAGTATTTT. This codes for CASNELAGGPSDTQYF. The full variable domain, completed using reference TRBV5-1 and TRBJ2-3, is KAGVTQTPRYLIKTRGQQVTLSCSPISGHRSVSWYQQTPGQGLQFLFEYFSETQRNKGNFPGRFSGRQFSNSRSEMNVSTLELGDSALYLCASNELAGGPSDTQYFGPGTRLTVL.

About this clone: A junction boundary mismatches the germline segment, possibly from a read error. V is TRBV27 and J is TRBJ1-5; D remains unclear. Germline CDR1 reads MNHEY; CDR2 reads SMNVEV (reference sequence). This CDR3 comprises 15 residues. CDR3 nucleotide sequence: TGTGCCGGCAGCTCAATCCGGGGATTTAATCAGCCCCAGCATTTT. Residues: CAGSSIRGFNQPQHF.

The rearrangement joins TRBV27 to TRBJ2-1, with 10 bases fitting TRBD2. The V gene end was trimmed by 8 bases and the J gene end by 4 bases; junction bases not matched to a gene: 8. This CDR3 is 15 amino acids long. From germline, CDR1 is MNHEY and CDR2 SMNVEV (reference sequence). Here the CDR3 reads CASRPLLAGYNEQFF. CDR3 DNA: TGTGCCAGCCGACCGCTACTAGCGGGATACAATGAGCAGTTCTTC.

V is TRBV27 and J is TRBJ2-7; 8 bases line up with TRBD2. Germline CDR1 and CDR2: MNHEY and SMNVEV (reference sequence). V shed 2 bases, J shed 0 bases, and the junction held 15 bases outside the gene matches. The CDR3 runs 19 residues. DNA for the CDR3: TGTGCCAGCAGTTTACACCCACCGGTAGCGAGCGGGAGCTCCTACGAGCAGTACGTC. Translated: CASSLHPPVASGSSYEQYV.

Details on this clone: This same CDR3 is encoded by further DNA sequences in the sample. The chain links TRBV7-2 to TRBJ1-1, with no clear D. Germline-derived CDR1 and CDR2 are SGHTA and FQGNSA. Trimming cost V 1 base and J 3 bases, with 6 bases left between them. The CDR3 length is 13 residues. In DNA, the CDR3 is TGTGCCAGCAGCTTAGGAGGAGACACTGAAGCTTTCTTT. Encoded protein: CASSLGGDTEAFF. Full variable domain (remainder filled in from reference TRBV7-2 and TRBJ1-1): GAGVSQSPSNKVTEKGKDVELRCDPISGHTALYWYRQSLGQGLEFLIYFQGNSAPDKSGLPSDRFSAERTGGSVSTLTIQRTQQEDSAVYLCASSLGGDTEAFFGQGTRLTVV.

The V gene is TRBV25-1, the J gene TRBJ2-3; D is possibly TRBD2 (6 bases). V lost 2 bases to trimming and J lost 0 bases, with 15 bases between them. The CDR3 runs 17 residues. The germline gives CDR1 MGHDK, CDR2 SYGVNS. CDR3: CASSEPAARGSTDTQYF. CDR3 coding DNA: TGTGCCAGCAGTGAACCCGCCGCACGGGGGAGCACAGATACGCAGTATTTT.

CDR3 in amino acids: CASSMPQGGELFF. The CDR3 DNA sequence: TGTGCCAGTAGTATGCCCCAGGGGGGGGAGCTGTTTTTT. The chain employs TRBV19 and TRBJ2-2; a possible D gene is TRBD1 (6 bases). This CDR3 has 13 residues. Germline V gives CDR1 LNHDA, CDR2 SQIVND (reference sequence). V dropped 3 bases and J dropped 8 bases, with 10 bases sitting between them.

The rearrangement joins TRBV4-1 to TRBJ2-3; no clear D gene. The V gene's germline CDR1 is MGHRA and CDR2 YSYEKL. The CDR3 covers 15 residues. Trimming shortened V by 1 base and J by 3 bases, and 11 bases separated the two germline ends. CDR3 sequence (DNA): TGCGCCAGCAGCCAAGCCCTCAGAGGTACAGATACGCAGTATTTT. It specifies CASSQALRGTDTQYF.

The CDR3 loop reads CASSNVGTGGPQTQYF. In nucleotides, the CDR3 is TGCGCCAGCAGTAATGTCGGGACAGGGGGCCCTCAGACCCAGTACTTC. The chain uses TRBV5-1 and TRBJ2-5; 12 positions match TRBD1. Germline CDR1 and CDR2: SGHRS and YFSETQ. V dropped 5 bases and J dropped 6; count of bases not matched to a gene: 11. This CDR3 is built from 16 residues.

The chain couples TRBV7-2 to TRBJ1-4, with D perhaps TRBD1 (5 bases). CDR1 is SGHTA, CDR2 FQGNSA, per germline. Trimming took off 2 bases at V and 8 bases at J, with 12 bases between the two ends. The CDR3 sequence is 14 residues long. This CDR3 reads CASSLLSGGEKLFF. In DNA form, the CDR3 reads TGTGCCAGCAGCTTATTGTCGGGGGGGGAAAAACTGTTTTTT. Variable domain in full (rest from reference TRBV7-2 and TRBJ1-4): GAGVSQSPSNKVTEKGKDVELRCDPISGHTALYWYRQSLGQGLEFLIYFQGNSAPDKSGLPSDRFSAERTGGSVSTLTIQRTQQEDSAVYLCASSLLSGGEKLFFGSGTQLSVL.

The chain employs TRBV11-2 and TRBJ2-5; 7 bases line up with TRBD1. CDR1 and CDR2 from the germline V gene are SGHAT and FQNNGV. The length of the CDR3 is 14 residues. J lost 3 bases, V lost 5 bases, and 6 bases had no gene match. CDR3 loop: CASSGYRGEETQYF. In DNA, the CDR3 is TGTGCCAGCAGCGGATACAGGGGAGAAGAGACCCAGTACTTC. The full variable domain, in which reference TRBV11-2 and TRBJ2-5 provide the parts outside the CDR3, is EAGVAQSPRYKIIEKRQSVAFWCNPISGHATLYWYQQILGQGPKLLIQFQNNGVVDDSQLPKDRFSAERLKGVDSTLKIQPAKLEDSAVYLCASSGYRGEETQYFGPGTRLLVL.

The chain combines TRBV9 with TRBJ2-3, with D possibly being TRBD2 (6 bases). V was shortened by 0 bases and J by 3 bases, with 11 bases between the two germline ends. CDR1 and CDR2 (germline): SGDLS, YYNGEE. The CDR3 loop spans 15 amino acids. The CDR3 protein is CASSVGSRGTDTQYF. CDR3 sequence (DNA): TGTGCCAGCAGCGTAGGGTCGCGGGGTACAGATACGCAGTATTTT. Combining the CDR3 with reference TRBV9 and TRBJ2-3 gives the whole variable domain DSGVTQTPKHLITATGQRVTLRCSPRSGDLSVYWYQQSLDQGLQFLIQYYNGEERAKGNILERFSAQQFPDLHSELNLSSLELGDSALYFCASSVGSRGTDTQYFGPGTRLTVL.

The chain recombines TRBV7-3 with TRBJ2-2, with 7 positions matching TRBD1. The V segment lost 6 bases and the J segment 5 bases; nucleotides outside the gene matches: 6. The CDR3 sequence is 14 residues long. Germline V gene data show CDR1 as SGHTA and CDR2 as FQGTGA. This CDR3 reads CASSPGGWTGELFF. The DNA of the CDR3 is TGTGCCAGCAGTCCAGGGGGATGGACCGGGGAGCTGTTTTTT.

This clone was seen only once. This rearrangement joins TRBV29-1 to TRBJ2-5; no clear D gene. The CDR3 contains 13 residues. Trimming stripped 4 bases from V and 0 bases from J, with 9 bases between. Germline CDR1 reads SQVTM; CDR2 reads ANQGSEA. CDR3 residues: CSVVPRYQETQYF. In DNA, the CDR3 is TGCAGCGTTGTTCCGAGGTACCAAGAGACCCAGTACTTC.

This rearrangement joins TRBV30 to TRBJ2-5; TRBD2 matches 10 bases. The end of the DNA fits TRBJ2-7 better, so the J call may be wrong. The CDR3 is made up of 14 amino acids. Germline assignment: CDR1 GTSNPN and CDR2 SVGIG (reference sequence). CDR3 bases: TGTGCCTGGAGGGGACTAGCGCAGACCTACGAGCAGTACTTC. Its translation: CAWRGLAQTYEQYF.